A selection of T cell receptor beta chains follows, all from one sample in a study of blood T cell repertoires in COVID-19. The repertoire was sequenced with immunoSEQ multiplex PCR; TCRdb's copy has only in-frame clones and lacks some. The sample lists 100,000 to 120,000 clones; roughly 80% were seen once. The material sequenced was peripheral blood. The receptors stem from a middle-aged man with acute or convalescent COVID-19. CDR3s include the opening cysteine and the closing phenylalanine or tryptophan. Fields, in order: J gene, CDR3 length, D gene, V gene, clone size, CDR3 DNA, CDR3 protein. D genes are given only for firm matches. Clone size appears in some rows only: once, few, many, or a class for an expanded clone.

J gene: TRBJ2-3
CDR3 length: 16
D gene: TRBD2
V gene: TRBV28
clone size: once
CDR3 DNA: TGTGCCAGCAGTACCCAACTAGCGGGAGGCACAGATACGCAGTATTTT
CDR3 protein: CASSTQLAGGTDTQYF

J gene: TRBJ1-5
CDR3 length: 14
D gene: NA
V gene: TRBV24-1
clone size: few
CDR3 DNA: TGTGCCACCAGTTCCAACAGGGCCTCTCAGCCCCAGCATTTT
CDR3 protein: CATSSNRASQPQHF

J gene: TRBJ2-7
CDR3 length: 13
D gene: NA
V gene: TRBV7-9
clone size: NA
CDR3 DNA: TGTGCCAGCAGCGTGGGGGGTTGGAGCGAGCAGTACTTC
CDR3 protein: CASSVGGWSEQYF

J gene: TRBJ1-2
CDR3 length: 15
D gene: TRBD1
V gene: TRBV10-3
clone size: NA
CDR3 DNA: TGTGCCATCGGGGACAGGGGCTTAGCTAACTATGGCTACACCTTC
CDR3 protein: CAIGDRGLANYGYTF

J gene: TRBJ2-3
CDR3 length: 17
D gene: TRBD2
V gene: TRBV5-1
clone size: NA
CDR3 DNA: TGCGCCAGCAGCTTAGGAGCTAGCGGGGGGCCCACAGATACGCAGTATTTT
CDR3 protein: CASSLGASGGPTDTQYF

J gene: TRBJ2-3
CDR3 length: 16
D gene: TRBD2
V gene: TRBV19
clone size: NA
CDR3 DNA: TGTGCCAGTAGCAGGACTAGCGGGGGAGGGACAGATACGCAGTATTTT
CDR3 protein: CASSRTSGGGTDTQYF

J gene: TRBJ1-1
CDR3 length: 14
D gene: TRBD1
V gene: TRBV6-5
clone size: few
CDR3 DNA: TGTGCCAGCGAACAGACAGGGAATTTCGCTGAAGCTTTCTTT
CDR3 protein: CASEQTGNFAEAFF

J gene: TRBJ1-5
CDR3 length: 13
D gene: TRBD1
V gene: TRBV25-1
clone size: once
CDR3 DNA: TGTGCCAGCAGACAGGGGAGCAATCAGCCCCAGCATTTT
CDR3 protein: CASRQGSNQPQHF

J gene: TRBJ1-5
CDR3 length: 16
D gene: TRBD1
V gene: TRBV6-1
clone size: NA
CDR3 DNA: TGTGCCAGCAGTGAAACCTCAGGGGGCGTTAATCCGCCCCAGCATTTT
CDR3 protein: CASSETSGGVNPPQHF

J gene: TRBJ2-3
CDR3 length: 16
D gene: NA
V gene: TRBV19
clone size: NA
CDR3 DNA: TGTGCCAGTAGTATAGTAGGACGGGGATTCGGTGATACGCAGTATTTT
CDR3 protein: CASSIVGRGFGDTQYF

J gene: TRBJ1-6
CDR3 length: 16
D gene: NA
V gene: TRBV7-8
clone size: few
CDR3 DNA: TGTGCCAGCAGCGCCTCAGGGGTTTCCTATAATTCACCCCTCCACTTT
CDR3 protein: CASSASGVSYNSPLHF

J gene: TRBJ2-7
CDR3 length: 11
D gene: NA
V gene: TRBV20-1
clone size: few
CDR3 DNA: TGCAGTGCTAGGAGAGAATACGAGCAGTACTTC
CDR3 protein: CSARREYEQYF

J gene: TRBJ2-3
CDR3 length: 17
D gene: TRBD2
V gene: TRBV11-2
clone size: NA
CDR3 DNA: TGTGCCAGCAGCCGAAATACCGGGACTACCGGCACAGATACGCAGTATTTT
CDR3 protein: CASSRNTGTTGTDTQYF

J gene: TRBJ1-5
CDR3 length: 16
D gene: TRBD1
V gene: TRBV28
clone size: few
CDR3 DNA: TGTGCCAGCAGTGGAACCGGGACAGGGGATTTGGGGCCCCAGCATTTT
CDR3 protein: CASSGTGTGDLGPQHF

J gene: TRBJ2-7
CDR3 length: 15
D gene: TRBD1
V gene: TRBV7-2
clone size: NA
CDR3 DNA: TGTGCCAGCAGCTTAACAGGGGCTAAGAGTTACGAGCAGTACTTC
CDR3 protein: CASSLTGAKSYEQYF

J gene: TRBJ1-1
CDR3 length: 14
D gene: NA
V gene: TRBV6-6
clone size: once
CDR3 DNA: TGTGCCAGCACGACGAGGACTCCGAACACTGAAGCTTTCTTT
CDR3 protein: CASTTRTPNTEAFF

J gene: TRBJ2-1
CDR3 length: 15
D gene: TRBD2
V gene: TRBV9
clone size: NA
CDR3 DNA: TGTGCCAGCAGCTTGGGACTAGCGGCTTACAATGAGCAGTTCTTC
CDR3 protein: CASSLGLAAYNEQFF

J gene: TRBJ1-2
CDR3 length: 12
D gene: NA
V gene: TRBV28
clone size: NA
CDR3 DNA: TGTGCCAGCAGTTTAAAAGGGGATGGCTACACCTTC
CDR3 protein: CASSLKGDGYTF

J gene: TRBJ2-7
CDR3 length: 14
D gene: NA
V gene: TRBV19
clone size: NA
CDR3 DNA: TGTGCCAGTAGTGCACGATATAGCTCCTACGAGCAGTACTTC
CDR3 protein: CASSARYSSYEQYF

J gene: TRBJ1-2
CDR3 length: 14
D gene: TRBD1
V gene: TRBV3-1/TRBV3-2
clone size: NA
CDR3 DNA: TGTGCCAGCAGCCAACGACAGGGGGCTGGAGGCTACACCTTC
CDR3 protein: CASSQRQGAGGYTF

J gene: TRBJ1-6
CDR3 length: 17
D gene: TRBD1
V gene: TRBV5-8
clone size: NA
CDR3 DNA: TGTGCCAGCAGCCTACACCCGGACAGGGTTGGAGATTCACCCCTCCACTTT
CDR3 protein: CASSLHPDRVGDSPLHF

J gene: TRBJ2-2
CDR3 length: 14
D gene: NA
V gene: TRBV10-1
clone size: NA
CDR3 DNA: TGCGCCAGCAGTGAGGGGTCAGTCACCGGGGAACTGTTTTTT
CDR3 protein: CASSEGSVTGELFF

J gene: TRBJ1-2
CDR3 length: 15
D gene: TRBD1
V gene: TRBV6-5
clone size: few
CDR3 DNA: TGTGCCAGCAGCGTCGGACAGGGCGCAATCTCTGGCTACACCTTC
CDR3 protein: CASSVGQGAISGYTF

J gene: TRBJ2-1
CDR3 length: 16
D gene: TRBD1
V gene: TRBV5-1
clone size: NA
CDR3 DNA: TGCGCCAGCAGCTCCACCGGGACAGGGATCTTTCATGAGCAGTTCTTC
CDR3 protein: CASSSTGTGIFHEQFF

J gene: TRBJ1-1
CDR3 length: 13
D gene: TRBD1
V gene: TRBV19
clone size: NA
CDR3 DNA: TGTGCCAGCAAACAGGGGGCTGACACTGAAGCTTTCTTT
CDR3 protein: CASKQGADTEAFF

J gene: TRBJ2-7
CDR3 length: 13
D gene: NA
V gene: TRBV9
clone size: NA
CDR3 DNA: TGTGCCAGCAGCGCGGGACTCCCGTACGAGCAGTACTTC
CDR3 protein: CASSAGLPYEQYF

J gene: TRBJ2-7
CDR3 length: 13
D gene: NA
V gene: TRBV7-6
clone size: NA
CDR3 DNA: TGTGCCAGCAGCTTAAGACGGGAAGACGAGCAGTACTTC
CDR3 protein: CASSLRREDEQYF

J gene: TRBJ1-2
CDR3 length: 13
D gene: NA
V gene: TRBV2
clone size: NA
CDR3 DNA: TGTGCCAGCAGAGGTTGGGGGGACTATGGCTACACCTTC
CDR3 protein: CASRGWGDYGYTF

J gene: TRBJ1-3
CDR3 length: 15
D gene: TRBD1
V gene: TRBV19
clone size: NA
CDR3 DNA: TGTGCCAGTAGCATCCAGGGGGACGTTTTTAGCACCATATATTTT
CDR3 protein: CASSIQGDVFSTIYF

J gene: TRBJ2-1
CDR3 length: 14
D gene: NA
V gene: TRBV28
clone size: NA
CDR3 DNA: TGTGCCAGCAGTTTTGGGGGGGCTCTGAATGAGCAGTTCTTC
CDR3 protein: CASSFGGALNEQFF

J gene: TRBJ2-7
CDR3 length: 15
D gene: TRBD1
V gene: TRBV11-3
clone size: NA
CDR3 DNA: TGTGCCAGCAGCTTAGTCGGGACAGGGTCCTACGAGCAGTACTTC
CDR3 protein: CASSLVGTGSYEQYF

J gene: TRBJ1-2
CDR3 length: 14
D gene: NA
V gene: TRBV6-6
clone size: NA
CDR3 DNA: TGTGCCAGCAGCCCCAGGGGAGAAAACTATGGCTACACCTTC
CDR3 protein: CASSPRGENYGYTF

J gene: TRBJ1-6
CDR3 length: 13
D gene: NA
V gene: TRBV6-1
clone size: NA
CDR3 DNA: TGTGCCAGCAGTGAAGGCCGGAATTCACCCCTCCACTTT
CDR3 protein: CASSEGRNSPLHF

J gene: TRBJ1-2
CDR3 length: 15
D gene: NA
V gene: TRBV9
clone size: once
CDR3 DNA: TGTGCCAGCAGCGTAGGGGGAGTGCCTAACTATGGCTACACCTTC
CDR3 protein: CASSVGGVPNYGYTF

J gene: TRBJ1-1
CDR3 length: 14
D gene: TRBD1
V gene: TRBV3-1/TRBV3-2
clone size: NA
CDR3 DNA: TGTGCCAGCAGCCGCAAACAGGGGAGCACTGAAGCTTTCTTT
CDR3 protein: CASSRKQGSTEAFF

J gene: TRBJ1-2
CDR3 length: 19
D gene: NA
V gene: TRBV4-2
clone size: NA
CDR3 DNA: TGTGCCAGCAGCCAAGAAGGATTCGGGGGGGCCAGCCCTAACTATGGCTACACCTTC
CDR3 protein: CASSQEGFGGASPNYGYTF

J gene: TRBJ1-1
CDR3 length: 14
D gene: TRBD1
V gene: TRBV4-1
clone size: NA
CDR3 DNA: TGCGCCAGCAGCCCGGACAGGGCGAACACTGAAGCTTTCTTT
CDR3 protein: CASSPDRANTEAFF

J gene: TRBJ1-6
CDR3 length: 14
D gene: NA
V gene: TRBV6-5
clone size: NA
CDR3 DNA: TGTGCCAGCAGTTACTCGAGTAGTAATTCACCCCTCCACTTT
CDR3 protein: CASSYSSSNSPLHF

J gene: TRBJ2-1
CDR3 length: 14
D gene: TRBD1
V gene: TRBV7-2
clone size: NA
CDR3 DNA: TGTGCCAGCAGCTTATGGACAGGGGACAATGAGCAGTTCTTC
CDR3 protein: CASSLWTGDNEQFF

J gene: TRBJ1-1
CDR3 length: 15
D gene: NA
V gene: TRBV6-1
clone size: once
CDR3 DNA: TGTGCCAGCAGTGAAGTATGGAGAGGGAACACTGAAGCTTTCTTT
CDR3 protein: CASSEVWRGNTEAFF

J gene: TRBJ2-3
CDR3 length: 14
D gene: TRBD1
V gene: TRBV9
clone size: NA
CDR3 DNA: TGTGCCAGCAGCGTAAGGCAGGGGGCAGGAACGCAGTATTTT
CDR3 protein: CASSVRQGAGTQYF

J gene: TRBJ1-2
CDR3 length: 14
D gene: TRBD1
V gene: TRBV3-1/TRBV3-2
clone size: NA
CDR3 DNA: TGTGCCAGCAGCCATTGGGACAGGCCAGGTGGCTACACCTTC
CDR3 protein: CASSHWDRPGGYTF

J gene: TRBJ1-1
CDR3 length: 12
D gene: NA
V gene: TRBV5-1
clone size: NA
CDR3 DNA: TGCGCCAGCAGCTTTGAGGCCGGTGAAGCTTTCTTT
CDR3 protein: CASSFEAGEAFF

J gene: TRBJ2-1
CDR3 length: 13
D gene: NA
V gene: TRBV30
clone size: NA
CDR3 DNA: TGTGCCTGGAGTTCAGGGGCCGGCAATGAGCAGTTCTTC
CDR3 protein: CAWSSGAGNEQFF

J gene: TRBJ1-5
CDR3 length: 15
D gene: TRBD1
V gene: TRBV7-9
clone size: NA
CDR3 DNA: TGTGCCAGCAGCCCGGGGGACAGTCCCAATCAGCCCCAGCATTTT
CDR3 protein: CASSPGDSPNQPQHF

J gene: TRBJ1-4
CDR3 length: 16
D gene: TRBD1
V gene: TRBV28
clone size: NA
CDR3 DNA: TGTGCCAGCAGTTCCCAACAGACAGGGCATCGTGAAAAACTGTTTTTT
CDR3 protein: CASSSQQTGHREKLFF

J gene: TRBJ1-1
CDR3 length: 13
D gene: NA
V gene: TRBV2
clone size: once
CDR3 DNA: TGTGCCAGCAGTGATCCCAGGGACACTGAAGCTTTCTTT
CDR3 protein: CASSDPRDTEAFF

J gene: TRBJ2-7
CDR3 length: 14
D gene: TRBD1
V gene: TRBV25-1
clone size: NA
CDR3 DNA: TGTGCCAGCAGTGTTCCAGGGGGCAGGTACGAGCAGTACTTC
CDR3 protein: CASSVPGGRYEQYF

J gene: TRBJ1-1
CDR3 length: 13
D gene: NA
V gene: TRBV19
clone size: NA
CDR3 DNA: TGTGCCAGTAGTATAGCCTTGAACACTGAAGCTTTCTTT
CDR3 protein: CASSIALNTEAFF

J gene: TRBJ2-7
CDR3 length: 14
D gene: NA
V gene: TRBV5-1
clone size: NA
CDR3 DNA: TGCGCCAGCAGCTTGGGGTCAGGGGCCTACGAGCAGTACTTC
CDR3 protein: CASSLGSGAYEQYF